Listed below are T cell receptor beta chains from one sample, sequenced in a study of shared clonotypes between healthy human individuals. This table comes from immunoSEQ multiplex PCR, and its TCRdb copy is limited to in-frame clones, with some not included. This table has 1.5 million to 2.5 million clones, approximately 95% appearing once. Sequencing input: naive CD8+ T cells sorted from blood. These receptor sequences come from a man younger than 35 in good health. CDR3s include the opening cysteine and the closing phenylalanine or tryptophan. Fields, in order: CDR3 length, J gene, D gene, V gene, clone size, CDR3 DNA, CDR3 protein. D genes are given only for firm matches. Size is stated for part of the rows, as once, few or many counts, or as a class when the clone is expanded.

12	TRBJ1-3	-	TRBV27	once	TGTGACGACGCCCGCTCTGGAAACACCATATATTTT	CDDARSGNTIYF
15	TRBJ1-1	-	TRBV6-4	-	TGTGCCAGCAGTGAACGCTCCCACCAGAACACTGAAGCTTTCTTT	CASSERSHQNTEAFF
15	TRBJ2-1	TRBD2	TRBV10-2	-	TGCGCCAGCAGTGAGAGGACTAGCGGGATCAATGAGCAGTTCTTC	CASSERTSGINEQFF
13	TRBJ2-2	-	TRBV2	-	TGTGCCAGCATGGTAGAGGACACCGGGGAGCTGTTTTTT	CASMVEDTGELFF
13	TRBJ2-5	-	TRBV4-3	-	TGCGCCAGCAGCCAAGAAAGTGGCGAGACCCAGTACTTC	CASSQESGETQYF
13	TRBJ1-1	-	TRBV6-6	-	TGTGCCAGCGTAGTTGGGATGAACACTGAAGCTTTCTTT	CASVVGMNTEAFF
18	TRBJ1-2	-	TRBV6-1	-	TGTGCCAGCAGTGAAGTAGGTTCCTCGGGTATTCTCGCCTATGGCTACACCTTC	CASSEVGSSGILAYGYTF
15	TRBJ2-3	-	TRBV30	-	TGTGCCTGGAGCCTCGGGTACACTAGCACAGATACGCAGTATTTT	CAWSLGYTSTDTQYF
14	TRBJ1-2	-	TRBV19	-	TGTGCCAGTAAGGTGACTGGGGAGGGCGATGGCTACACCTTC	CASKVTGEGDGYTF
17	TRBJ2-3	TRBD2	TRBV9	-	TGTGCCAGCAGCGTAGATCTAGCGGGAGGCAGCACAGATACGCAGTATTTT	CASSVDLAGGSTDTQYF
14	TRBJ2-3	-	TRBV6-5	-	TGTGCCAGCAGCCCTAAGGTGATCACAGATACGCAGTATTTT	CASSPKVITDTQYF
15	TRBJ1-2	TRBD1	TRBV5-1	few	TGCGCCAGCAGCTTGGAAGGACAGGGAGGCTATGGCTACACCTTC	CASSLEGQGGYGYTF
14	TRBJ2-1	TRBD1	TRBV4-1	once	TGCGCCAGCAGCGACCGGGACAGGTACAATGAGCAGTTCTTC	CASSDRDRYNEQFF